Each of the 23 T cell receptor beta chains below was sequenced from the same sample in a study of CD8+CD57+ T cells in acquired aplastic anemia. Flow cytometry had shown expanded CD8+CD57+ cells in the patients chosen for sequencing. TCR beta VDJ and CDR3 were profiled, and genomic DNA was the template. TCRdb fed the reads into MiXCR, producing one record per CDR3 protein. The profile shows 450,000 to 550,000 distinct CDR3 sequences, under 40% of them singletons. The specimen was sorted CD4+, CD8+, or CD8+CD57+ T cells (not recorded which) from PBMCs. The receptors derive from a human donor with aplastic anemia.

The chain joins TRBV11-1 to TRBJ1-5, with D possibly matching TRBD1 (6 bases). The CDR3 covers 17 residues. Trimming stripped 9 bases from V and 3 bases from J, with 24 bases between. Germline-derived CDR1 and CDR2 are SGHAT and FQDESV (reference sequence). The CDR3 loop reads CASSITGTRSVNQPQHF. Written as DNA, the CDR3 is TGTGCCAGTAGTATTACCGGGACACGCTCCGTCAATCAGCCCCAGCATTTT.

This clonotype was observed a handful of times. CDR3 nucleotides: TGCGCCAGCAGCTTGGCCCGCAGGGATCACGGGGAGCTGTTTTTT. Encoded protein: CASSLARRDHGELFF. This chain joins TRBV5-1 and TRBJ2-2; weak D call: TRBD1 (5 bases). The CDR3 has 15 residues. CDR1 and CDR2 (germline): SGHRS, YFSETQ. Deletions cut 0 bases from V and 7 bases from J, with 13 bases between.

This clonotype turned up a few times. The chain combines TRBV30 with TRBJ1-6; D is uncertain. The germline V and J ends were trimmed by 0 bases and 7 bases, with 13 bases remaining between them. The CDR3 has 15 amino acids. Per germline, CDR1 GTSNPN and CDR2 SVGIG (reference sequence). The CDR3 DNA is TGTGCCTGGAGTGTACAAGCGACGTCGAATTCACCCCTCCACTTT. Translation gives CAWSVQATSNSPLHF.

The J gene is TRBJ2-3, the V gene TRBV24-1; D remains ambiguous. This CDR3 comprises 15 residues. Germline V gene data show CDR1 as KGHDR and CDR2 as SFDVKD. The germline V and J ends were trimmed by 11 bases and 3 bases, with 20 bases remaining between them. Here the CDR3 DNA reads TGTGCCAGCAGCTTACCAGGTCCCGGGACAGATACGCAGTATTTT. It encodes CASSLPGPGTDTQYF.

The chain combines TRBV2 with TRBJ2-1; D unclear. This CDR3 has 17 amino acids. V was pared by 6 bases and J by 3 bases, with 21 bases between. CDR1 is SNHLY and CDR2 is FYNNEI in the germline V gene. Written as DNA, the CDR3 is TGTGCCAGCAGCCTACGAGCCTACCAGCTTGACTACAATGAGCAGTTCTTC. It yields the protein CASSLRAYQLDYNEQFF.

There are a few counts of this clonotype. V and J are TRBV5-5 and TRBJ1-3; a weak D match, TRBD1 (5 bases). This CDR3 region has 14 residues. CDR1 and CDR2 from the germline V gene are SGHKS and YYEKEE (reference sequence). With 5 bases removed from V and 2 bases from J, the gap between germline ends came to 11 bases. The CDR3 coding sequence is TGTGCCAGCAGAGCGGGGGGGACTGGAAACACCATATATTTT. It yields the protein CASRAGGTGNTIYF.

This chain joins TRBV7-7 and TRBJ2-7; weak D call: TRBD1 (6 bases). CDR1 is SSHAT, CDR2 FNYEAQ, per germline (reference sequence). CDR3 size: 12 residues. In DNA form, the CDR3 reads TGTGCTAGCCACACAGGGACGAGGGAGCAGTACTTC. Its protein product is CASHTGTREQYF.

This clonotype came up a few times. This chain links TRBV7-2 with TRBJ1-4, with 10 bases lining up with TRBD1. Looked up from germline, CDR1 is SGHTA and CDR2 is FQGNSA. The CDR3 contains 15 residues. V was clipped by 5 bases and J by 7 bases; unmatched bases: 7. Here the CDR3 reads CASSVRQGASEKLFF. The CDR3 DNA reads TGTGCCAGCAGCGTCAGACAGGGGGCTAGTGAAAAACTGTTTTTT.

This clonotype was recorded many times. The chain has TRBV29-1 and TRBJ1-2; 7 nucleotides line up with TRBD1. The ends lost 4 bases at V and 8 bases at J; junction bases unmatched: 4. Germline V gene data show CDR1 as SQVTM and CDR2 as ANQGSEA. CDR3 length equals 11 residues. The DNA of the CDR3 is TGCAGCGTTGGAGGGGGCTACGGCTACACCTTC. Protein sequence: CSVGGGYGYTF.

This chain connects TRBV5-1 to TRBJ1-1; D perhaps matches TRBD1 (5 bases). Germline CDR1 reads SGHRS; CDR2 reads YFSETQ. Deletions cut 0 bases from V and 4 bases from J, with 10 bases between. There are 14 residues in the CDR3. The CDR3 nucleotides read TGCGCCAGCAGCTTGGAAGTGGGGGGCACTGAAGCTTTCTTT. Translation: CASSLEVGGTEAFF.

The gene calls are TRBV5-6 and TRBJ2-1; D remains unclear. V lost 0 bases and J lost 9, with 4 bases in between. The CDR3 runs to 11 residues. CDR1 and CDR2 from the germline V gene are SGHDT and YYEEEE. CDR3 protein: CASSLEGEQFF. The CDR3 DNA sequence: TGTGCCAGCAGCTTGGAAGGTGAGCAGTTCTTC. Using reference TRBV5-6 and TRBJ2-1 for the parts outside the CDR3, the full variable domain is DAGVTQSPTHLIKTRGQQVTLRCSPKSGHDTVSWYQQALGQGPQFIFQYYEEEERQRGNFPDRFSGHQFPNYSSELNVNALLLGDSALYLCASSLEGEQFFGPGTRLTVL.

Concerning this clonotype: A read error may be the cause here, since a much bigger clone is one base away. The J gene is TRBJ2-5, the V gene TRBV2; D may match TRBD1 or TRBD2 (5 bases each). This CDR3 region has 13 residues. CDR1 SNHLY and CDR2 FYNNEI come from the germline V gene. The CDR3 spells CASGGGRQETRYF. The CDR3, as DNA: TGTGCCAGCGGTGGGGGTCGCCAAGAGACCCGGTACTTC.

This rearrangement joins TRBV29-1 to TRBJ1-2; D might be TRBD1 (5 bases). The CDR3 has 12 amino acids. Looked up from germline, CDR1 is SQVTM and CDR2 is ANQGSEA. The V gene lost 4 bases and the J gene lost 2 bases, with 8 bases spanning the gap. The CDR3 region has the DNA TGCAGCGTTGGCGAGGGGAACTATGGCTACACCTTC. Its protein product is CSVGEGNYGYTF.

The chain joins TRBV20-1 to TRBJ2-7, with TRBD2 matching 9 bases. CDR1 and CDR2 (germline): DFQATT, SNEGSKA (reference sequence). The CDR3 is 14 residues long. Trimming removed 4 bases from V and 6 bases from J; junction bases left unmatched: 10. CDR3 sequence (DNA): TGCAGTGCTAATTTAGTAGCGGGAGTAGGCGAGCAGTACTTC. Translation gives CSANLVAGVGEQYF.

Concerning this clonotype: Germline is not matched at one junction end, which may reflect a read error. The chain couples TRBV6-2 or TRBV6-3 to TRBJ2-7; D possibly matches TRBD1 or TRBD2 (7 bases each). This CDR3 is built from 16 residues. Germline V gene lookup returns CDR1 MNHEY and CDR2 SVGEGT. CDR3 residues: CAGSYRSAGGDGEQYF. The CDR3 DNA sequence: TGTGCCGGCAGTTATCGTTCGGCAGGGGGGGACGGCGAGCAGTACTTC.

This clonotype has more than one count but fewer than ten. This chain links TRBV3-1 with TRBJ1-2; 9 positions match TRBD1. This CDR3 is built from 14 residues. Germline CDR1 reads LGHDT; CDR2 reads YNNKEL (reference sequence). V gave up 3 bases and J gave up 6 bases; unmatched junction bases: 5. DNA of the CDR3: TGTGCCAGCAGCCAGGGGCGGGACAGGGATGGCTACACCTTC. Protein product: CASSQGRDRDGYTF.

The table lists this clonotype with a few counts. The chain combines TRBV27 with TRBJ2-7, with 12 bases that match TRBD1. Germline CDR1 reads MNHEY; CDR2 reads SMNVEV (reference sequence). This CDR3 contains 17 residues. V lost 5 bases, J lost 4 bases, and 12 bases stayed unmatched. The DNA for the CDR3 is TGTGCCAGCAGTCTACATTCACCGGGACAGGGGGCGTACGAGCAGTACTTC. This sequence encodes CASSLHSPGQGAYEQYF.

This clonotype occurred many times. This chain connects TRBV20-1 to TRBJ1-5; 7 nucleotides match TRBD1. The CDR3 has 17 amino acids. The ends lost 5 bases at V and 1 base at J; junction bases unmatched: 14. Germline CDR1 DFQATT, CDR2 SNEGSKA (reference sequence). CDR3 sequence: CSASRNRPGQSNQPQHF. CDR3 coding DNA: TGCAGTGCTTCAAGAAACCGCCCGGGACAGAGCAATCAGCCCCAGCATTTT.

The CDR3 DNA follows: TGTGCCAGCAGTTTAGCTAGCGGGAGATTCAGCTCCTACGAGCAGTACTTC. Protein product: CASSLASGRFSSYEQYF. The V and J genes are TRBV5-6 and TRBJ2-7, with TRBD2 matching over 10 bases. V gave up 5 bases and J gave up 0 bases; unmatched junction bases: 11. Per the germline V gene, CDR1 is SGHDT and CDR2 is YYEEEE. The CDR3 spans 17 residues.

The rearrangement uses TRBV10-3 and TRBJ1-6; possibly TRBD1 for D (5 bases). Trimming removed 2 bases from V and 5 bases from J, with 10 bases in between. The CDR3 has 15 amino acids. Per germline, CDR1 ENHRY and CDR2 SYGVKD. CDR3 in DNA: TGTGCCATCAGTGAGGGACATCACCATAATTCACCCCTCCACTTT. Translating gives CAISEGHHHNSPLHF.

This clonotype was seen repeatedly, ten times or more. The chain carries TRBV5-1 and TRBJ2-7; TRBD2 aligns across 9 bases. The ends lost 1 base at V and 7 bases at J; junction bases unmatched: 12. The CDR3 extends over 16 amino acids. Germline V gene lookup returns CDR1 SGHRS and CDR2 YFSETQ. CDR3 amino acids: CASSLSVAGGPLEQYF. Written as DNA, the CDR3 is TGCGCCAGCAGCTTGAGTGTGGCGGGAGGGCCATTGGAGCAGTACTTC.

This chain connects TRBV7-9 to TRBJ2-1, with 8 bases matching TRBD1. The CDR3 totals 12 residues. V trimming: 9 bases; J trimming: 8 bases; junction bases outside the gene matches: 6. The germline CDR1 and CDR2 sequences are SEHNR and FQNEAQ (reference sequence). CDR3 amino acids: CASGQGVHEQFF. The CDR3 DNA reads as TGTGCCAGTGGACAGGGTGTCCATGAGCAGTTCTTC.

The sample holds a few counts of this clonotype. J is TRBJ1-1 and V is TRBV30; no firm D call. CDR1 is GTSNPN and CDR2 is SVGIG in the germline V gene (reference sequence). This CDR3 is 8 amino acids long. The CDR3 region has the DNA TGTAAAGGCACTGAAGCTTTCTTT. Amino acid sequence: CKGTEAFF.